This entry describes one T cell receptor (beta chain). Its target is not known. CDR1 is MNHEY, CDR2 SVGAGI, per germline. Trimming pared 0 bases from V and 5 bases from J, leaving 10 bases between. The CDR3 is 14 residues long. The sample comes from a study of post-analysis software for immune sequencing data. Notes on the study in general: Five TRBV segments (TRBV5-6, TRBV5-1 and TRBV20-1 among them) occurred more frequently in patients than in controls. When compared against controls, multiple sclerosis patients showed significantly lower normalized Chao1 diversity.

Incorporated into the TCR beta cDNA libraries were unique molecular identifiers, which served to reduce PCR and sequencing biases. TCRdb reprocessed the PCR reads with MiXCR, giving one entry per CDR3 protein. The profile covers 750,000 to 950,000 distinct CDR3 sequences, with around 53% appearing a single time and about 4.8% taken by the ten largest. This sequence originates from a girl aged 5-17 years with multiple sclerosis. The sample was blood. The chain links TRBV6-5 to TRBJ2-5, with D unclear. The CDR3 is CASSYSTPRETQYF. CDR3 nucleotides: TGTGCCAGCAGTTACTCAACTCCACGCGAGACCCAGTACTTC.